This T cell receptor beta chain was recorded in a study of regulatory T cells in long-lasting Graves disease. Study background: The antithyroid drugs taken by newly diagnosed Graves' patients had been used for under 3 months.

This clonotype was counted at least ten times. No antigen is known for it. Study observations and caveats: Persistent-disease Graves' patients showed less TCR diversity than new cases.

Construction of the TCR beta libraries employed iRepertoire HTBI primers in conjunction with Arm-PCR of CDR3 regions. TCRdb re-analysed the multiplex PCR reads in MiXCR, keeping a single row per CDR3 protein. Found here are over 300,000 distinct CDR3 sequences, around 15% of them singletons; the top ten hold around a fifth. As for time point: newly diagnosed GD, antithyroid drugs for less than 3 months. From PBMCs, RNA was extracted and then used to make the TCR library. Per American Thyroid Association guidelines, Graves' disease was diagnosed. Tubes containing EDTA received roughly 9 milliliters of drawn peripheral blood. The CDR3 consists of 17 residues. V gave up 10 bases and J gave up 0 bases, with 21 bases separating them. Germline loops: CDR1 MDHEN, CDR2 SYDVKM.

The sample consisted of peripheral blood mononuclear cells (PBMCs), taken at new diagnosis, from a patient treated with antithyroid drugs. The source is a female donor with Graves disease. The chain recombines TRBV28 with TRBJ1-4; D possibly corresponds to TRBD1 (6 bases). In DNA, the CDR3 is TGTGCCACCCGACGAGGGACACTTCGTGCAACTAATGAAAAACTGTTTTTT. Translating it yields CATRRGTLRATNEKLFF.